The following is a T cell receptor (beta chain) sequence with its context. This entry comes from a study of blood T cell repertoires in COVID-19. Here immunoSEQ multiplex PCR was the method, and the copy in TCRdb shows in-frame clones only, minus some. The sample consists of about 260,000 clones, under 90% of them appearing once. This TCR derives from a human donor in a cohort sampled during active COVID-19. The sample consisted of peripheral blood.

Written as DNA, the CDR3 is TGTGCCAGCAGCTCCCCTACTTTAACTAGCGGGGGATCCTACGAGCAGTACTTC. Protein sequence: CASSSPTLTSGGSYEQYF. The chain carries TRBV13 and TRBJ2-7; 11 bases fit TRBD2. Germline V gene data show CDR1 as PRHDT and CDR2 as FYEKMQ (reference sequence). Trimming cost V 4 bases and J 1 base; bases outside gene matches: 12. The CDR3 consists of 18 residues.